This TCR beta chain was retrieved from a study of blood T cell repertoires in COVID-19. Study in general: PBMCs, B-cell-depleted T cells, or T cells provided the cDNA or gDNA that made up the material.

The method was immunoSEQ multiplex PCR; TCRdb's version includes in-frame clones alone and lacks a portion of them. The profile shows about 37,000 clones, roughly 89% of them singletons. The clonotype originates from a human donor in a cohort sampled during active COVID-19. Input material: peripheral blood.

The CDR3 nucleotides are TGTGCCCATCGACAGGGGGTGAACACCGGGGAGCTGTTTTTT. This sequence encodes CAHRQGVNTGELFF. The chain is built from TRBV6-6 and TRBJ2-2, with 9 bases identical to TRBD1. The CDR3 is 14 residues long. V gave up 11 bases and J gave up 1 base; unmatched junction bases: 5. From germline, CDR1 is MNHNY and CDR2 SVGAGI (reference sequence).